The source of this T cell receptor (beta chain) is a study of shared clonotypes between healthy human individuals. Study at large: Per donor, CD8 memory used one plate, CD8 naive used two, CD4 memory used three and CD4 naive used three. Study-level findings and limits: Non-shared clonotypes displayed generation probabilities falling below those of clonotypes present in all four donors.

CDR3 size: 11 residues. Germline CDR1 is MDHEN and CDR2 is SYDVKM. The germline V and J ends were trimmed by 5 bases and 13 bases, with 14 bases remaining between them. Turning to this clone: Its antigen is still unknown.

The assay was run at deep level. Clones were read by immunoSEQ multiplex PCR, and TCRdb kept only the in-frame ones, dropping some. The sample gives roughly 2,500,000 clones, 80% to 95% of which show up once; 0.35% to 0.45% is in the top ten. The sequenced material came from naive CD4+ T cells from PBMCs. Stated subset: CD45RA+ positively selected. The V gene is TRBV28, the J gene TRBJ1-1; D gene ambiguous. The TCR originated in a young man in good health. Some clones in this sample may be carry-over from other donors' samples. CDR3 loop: CASSGRGKDFF. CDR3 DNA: TGTGCCAGCAGTGGGAGAGGGAAAGATTTCTTT.